Reported below is one TCR beta chain. This sample is part of a study of identical twins. TCRdb passed the 5' RACE reads through MiXCR, listing each CDR3 protein once. The repertoire holds 510,000 or so distinct CDR3 sequences, approximately 16% seen once, with around 0.4% in the top ten. The V segment lost 6 bases and the J segment 4 bases; nucleotides outside the gene matches: 12. This CDR3 has 16 amino acids. The same data also contributed to another study, on yellow fever vaccine responses in identical twins.

This rearrangement joins TRBV12-3 or TRBV12-4 to TRBJ2-1, with 7 bases fitting TRBD1. Sequencing used CD4+ T cells sorted from blood. The receptor's source is a woman between 18 and 29 years old in good health. The CDR3 region is CASSSTGVMLYNEQFF. The DNA of the CDR3 is TGTGCCAGCAGCTCTACAGGGGTCATGTTGTACAATGAGCAGTTCTTC.